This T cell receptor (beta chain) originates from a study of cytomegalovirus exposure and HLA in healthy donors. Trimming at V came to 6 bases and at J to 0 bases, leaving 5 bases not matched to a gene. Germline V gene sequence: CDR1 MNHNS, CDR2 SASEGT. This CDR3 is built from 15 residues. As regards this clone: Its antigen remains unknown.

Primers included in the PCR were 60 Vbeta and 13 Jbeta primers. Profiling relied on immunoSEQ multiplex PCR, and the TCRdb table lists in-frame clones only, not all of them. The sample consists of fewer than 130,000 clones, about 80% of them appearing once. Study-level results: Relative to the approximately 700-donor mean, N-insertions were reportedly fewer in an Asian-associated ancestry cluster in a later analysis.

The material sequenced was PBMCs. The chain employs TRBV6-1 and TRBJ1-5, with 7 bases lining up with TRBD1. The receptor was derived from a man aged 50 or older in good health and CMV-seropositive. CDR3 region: CASSTDRASNQPQHF. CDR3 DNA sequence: TGTGCCAGCAGCACAGACAGGGCTAGCAATCAGCCCCAGCATTTT.